Each of the 27 T cell receptor beta chains below was sequenced from the same sample in a study of blood T cell repertoires in COVID-19 (dated by TCRdb to about 2020). Libraries were prepared through the immunoSEQ multiplex PCR assay. TCRdb provides this immuneACCESS table in a form limited to in-frame rearrangements. Some clones are lacking; in checked studies, under half of them reflect an unresolved V gene, and why the rest are absent is not known. The sample table holds about 110,000 clones, of which less than 85% were seen once. The ten largest clones add up to less than 2% of the sample. Input material: peripheral blood. These receptor sequences come from a middle-aged woman with acute or convalescent COVID-19.

J is TRBJ2-5 and V is TRBV4-1, with TRBD2 identical over 10 bases. This CDR3 region has 14 residues. V shed 5 bases and J 7 bases; nucleotides not matched to a gene: 7. CDR1 is MGHRA and CDR2 is YSYEKL in the germline V gene. CDR3 bases: TGCGCCAGCAGCAAACTAGCGGGGACGGGGACCCAGTACTTC. Translation gives CASSKLAGTGTQYF.

This chain uses TRBV5-4 with TRBJ2-1, with 9 bases lining up with TRBD1. CDR3 size: 16 residues. With V trimmed by 4 bases and J by 5 bases, 10 bases remained unmatched. The germline CDR1 and CDR2 sequences are SGHNT and YYREEE (reference sequence). The CDR3 spells CASSPGGQGEDNEQFF. The CDR3 DNA follows: TGTGCCAGCAGCCCGGGGGGACAGGGTGAGGACAATGAGCAGTTCTTC.

V gene TRBV28 combines with J gene TRBJ2-1; no definite D call. Germline V gene data show CDR1 as MDHEN and CDR2 as SYDVKM. The CDR3 is made up of 14 amino acids. V was trimmed by 5 bases and J by 5 bases, leaving 13 bases between them. Here the CDR3 DNA reads TGTGCCAGCAGTACACCCCAAGACAACAATGAGCAGTTCTTC. Its protein is CASSTPQDNNEQFF.

This clone appeared a few times. The chain combines TRBV5-6 with TRBJ2-7; possible D gene TRBD1, 5 bases. The CDR3 is 12 residues long. The V gene lost 0 bases and the J gene lost 11 bases, with 12 bases spanning the gap. In germline, CDR1 is SGHDT, CDR2 YYEEEE. CDR3 in DNA: TGTGCCAGCAGCTTGGGGACACAAAACGAGTACTTC. Protein sequence: CASSLGTQNEYF.

This chain links TRBV7-2 with TRBJ2-3; 15 bases match TRBD2. V was pared by 5 bases and J by 4 bases, with 10 bases of the junction left unmatched. This CDR3 comprises 18 residues. Germline V gene sequence: CDR1 SGHTA, CDR2 FQGNSA. The CDR3 reads CASSGPGLAGGGADTQYF. As DNA, the CDR3 is TGTGCCAGCAGCGGACCGGGACTAGCGGGGGGTGGGGCAGATACGCAGTATTTT.

The chain carries TRBV5-4 and TRBJ2-2, with a weak D call TRBD1 (5 bases). CDR1 and CDR2 (germline): SGHNT, YYREEE (reference sequence). There are 15 residues in the CDR3. Trimming shortened V by 0 bases and J by 7 bases, and 13 bases separated the two germline ends. DNA for the CDR3: TGTGCCAGCAGCTTGGTGGGCACAGGCGGCGGGGAGCTGTTTTTT. Its protein is CASSLVGTGGGELFF.

About this clone itself: This sequence may be a read error, since a much larger clone differs from it by one base. The chain combines TRBV5-6 with TRBJ2-1; 8 nucleotides match TRBD2. Losses at the gene ends were 2 bases for V and 9 bases for J; bases not matched to a gene: 4. The CDR3 contains 13 residues. The germline V gene has CDR1 SGHDT and CDR2 YYEEEE. CDR3 nucleotide sequence: TGTGCCAGCAGCTTACGGGGGGGCGGTGAGCAGTTCTTC. Encoded protein: CASSLRGGGEQFF. Full variable domain (remainder filled in from reference TRBV5-6 and TRBJ2-1): DAGVTQSPTHLIKTRGQQVTLRCSPKSGHDTVSWYQQALGQGPQFIFQYYEEEERQRGNFPDRFSGHQFPNYSSELNVNALLLGDSALYLCASSLRGGGEQFFGPGTRLTVL.

This clone was observed a single time. The gene calls are TRBV6-5 and TRBJ2-3, with a tentative D call TRBD2 (5 bases). The CDR3 has 13 residues. Trimming removed 8 bases from V and 2 bases from J, with 11 bases in between. The germline V gene encodes CDR1 MNHEY and CDR2 SVGAGI. CDR3 in amino acids: CASRGSSTDTQYF. CDR3 DNA sequence: TGTGCCAGCCGGGGTAGCTCCACAGATACGCAGTATTTT.

V and J are TRBV14 and TRBJ2-6; D call uncertain. From germline, CDR1 is SGHDN and CDR2 FVKESK. V shed 3 bases and J shed 1 base, with 16 bases lying between them. The CDR3 is made up of 18 amino acids. CDR3 nucleotide sequence: TGTGCCAGCAGCCACCCCCGAGGAGCCGGTTCTGGGGCCAACGTCCTGACTTTC. It specifies CASSHPRGAGSGANVLTF. The full variable domain, completed using reference TRBV14 and TRBJ2-6, is EAGVTQFPSHSVIEKGQTVTLRCDPISGHDNLYWYRRVMGKEIKFLLHFVKESKQDESGMPNNRFLAERTGGTYSTLKVQPAELEDSGVYFCASSHPRGAGSGANVLTFGAGSRLTVL.

The CDR3 coding sequence is TGTGCCAGCAGCTGGAACACCGGGGAGCTGTTTTTT. It yields the protein CASSWNTGELFF. The chain joins TRBV12-3 or TRBV12-4 to TRBJ2-2; unclear D gene. This CDR3 is built from 12 residues. With 6 bases removed from V and 1 base from J, the gap between germline ends came to 3 bases.

The J gene is TRBJ2-7, the V gene TRBV7-3; D unresolved. Germline CDR1 SGHTA, CDR2 FQGTGA. V lost 2 bases and J 4 bases, leaving 9 bases between the germline ends. The CDR3 has 13 residues. The DNA of the CDR3 is TGTGCCAGCAGCTTAGAGAGGTTTTACGAGCAGTACTTC. It translates to CASSLERFYEQYF.

Only a few counts were recorded for this clone. The chain couples TRBV4-1 to TRBJ1-5; 7 bases line up with TRBD1. Germline CDR1 is MGHRA and CDR2 is YSYEKL. The V segment lost 3 bases and the J segment 4 bases; nucleotides outside the gene matches: 12. This CDR3 spans 17 amino acids. The CDR3 bases are TGCGCCAGCAGCCATTCAACCCTACAGGGGCGAAATCAGCCCCAGCATTTT. Translating gives CASSHSTLQGRNQPQHF.

The V gene is TRBV12-3 or TRBV12-4, the J gene TRBJ2-7; weak D call: TRBD1 (5 bases). This CDR3 comprises 13 residues. The V and J ends lost 7 bases and 2 bases respectively, with 12 bases between them. The CDR3 loop reads CASTSDTAYEQYF. CDR3 in DNA: TGTGCCAGCACTTCGGACACAGCCTACGAGCAGTACTTC.

The rearrangement links TRBV3-1 (or the pseudogene TRBV3-2) to TRBJ2-5; no reliable D call. Germline V lookup: CDR1 LGHDT, CDR2 YNNKEL (reference sequence). The V end was cut by 1 base, the J end by 5 bases, with 17 bases between. This CDR3 spans 16 amino acids. This CDR3 reads CASSQVKFPGWETQYF. The CDR3 nucleotides are TGTGCCAGCAGCCAAGTAAAGTTTCCCGGGTGGGAGACCCAGTACTTC.

The J gene is TRBJ1-3, the V gene TRBV4-1, with D unclear. The V end lost 4 bases, the J end lost 0 bases, and 10 bases lay between the germline ends. CDR1 is MGHRA, CDR2 YSYEKL, per germline. CDR3 length: 15 amino acids. The CDR3 protein is CASSPGVSSGNTIYF. The CDR3 DNA reads as TGCGCCAGCAGCCCGGGAGTGAGCTCTGGAAACACCATATATTTT.

The V and J genes are TRBV2 and TRBJ2-7, with D tentatively TRBD1 (6 bases). Trimming cost V 6 bases and J 3 bases, with 15 bases left between them. This CDR3 region has 14 residues. Germline loops: CDR1 SNHLY, CDR2 FYNNEI. The CDR3 protein is CASRRTDDYYEQYF. CDR3 DNA sequence: TGTGCCAGCAGAAGGACAGACGATTACTACGAGCAGTACTTC.

V usage is TRBV6-6 and J usage is TRBJ2-5; D not resolved. The V end was cut by 6 bases, the J end by 1 base, with 3 bases between. Per the germline V gene, CDR1 is MNHNY and CDR2 is SVGAGI (reference sequence). The CDR3 spans 11 residues. CDR3 protein: CASRSQETQYF. DNA of the CDR3: TGTGCCAGCAGGAGCCAAGAGACCCAGTACTTC.

The chain joins TRBV18 to TRBJ2-3, with TRBD1 matching 8 bases. The CDR3 contains 16 residues. Germline CDR1 and CDR2: KGHSH and LQKENI. V lost 0 bases, J lost 1 base, and 3 bases stayed unmatched. The CDR3 protein is CASSPPETGGTDTQYF. As DNA, the CDR3 is TGTGCCAGCTCACCACCGGAGACAGGGGGCACAGATACGCAGTATTTT.

V usage is TRBV7-3 and J usage is TRBJ2-6, with TRBD2 as a possible D gene (6 bases). The length of the CDR3 is 18 residues. The germline V gene encodes CDR1 SGHTA and CDR2 FQGTGA. Trimming took off 6 bases at V and 3 bases at J, with 21 bases between the two ends. The CDR3 loop reads CASSPGTRGSYGANVLTF. The CDR3 DNA follows: TGTGCCAGCAGTCCCGGGACGCGGGGTTCGTATGGGGCCAACGTCCTGACTTTC.

This clone was observed at least ten times. V and J are TRBV7-3 and TRBJ2-7; 8 bases are shared with TRBD1. The length of the CDR3 is 15 residues. The ends lost 3 bases at V and 5 bases at J; junction bases unmatched: 9. CDR1 is SGHTA, CDR2 FQGTGA, per germline. The CDR3 DNA is TGTGCCAGCAGCTTGCAAGGGACAGGAAAAGACGAGCAGTACTTC. Its protein is CASSLQGTGKDEQYF.

The rearrangement joins TRBV15 to TRBJ2-2; 9 positions agree with TRBD1. Germline-derived CDR1 and CDR2 are LNHNV and YYDKDF (reference sequence). With V trimmed by 1 base and J by 6 bases, 6 bases remained unmatched. The CDR3 covers 16 residues. CDR3 amino acids: CATSRVLGQGSGELFF. CDR3 sequence (DNA): TGTGCCACCAGCAGAGTATTGGGACAGGGCTCCGGGGAGCTGTTTTTT.

The chain uses TRBV2 and TRBJ2-7, with D possibly being TRBD2 (7 bases). The germline V gene encodes CDR1 SNHLY and CDR2 FYNNEI. This CDR3 region has 16 residues. V was shortened by 6 bases and J by 3 bases, with 21 bases between the two germline ends. CDR3 sequence: CASRTRKGGNLYEQYF. The CDR3 region has the DNA TGTGCCAGCAGAACTAGAAAGGGGGGGAACCTCTACGAGCAGTACTTC.

Points on this clone: The sample contains more than one DNA sequence encoding this CDR3. This rearrangement joins TRBV7-3 to TRBJ2-2; 8 bases line up with TRBD2. The trim removed 6 bases at V and 2 bases at J, leaving 8 bases unmatched. Germline CDR1 is SGHTA and CDR2 is FQGTGA. This CDR3 contains 16 residues. CDR3 sequence reads: CASSLSGGPNTGELFF. CDR3 nucleotides: TGTGCCAGCAGTCTCAGCGGGGGCCCTAACACCGGGGAGCTGTTTTTT.

The chain uses TRBV5-6 and TRBJ1-1, with D perhaps TRBD1 (5 bases). There are 14 residues in the CDR3. The germline CDR1 and CDR2 sequences are SGHDT and YYEEEE. The V end lost 1 base, the J end lost 6 bases, and 13 bases lay between the germline ends. CDR3 nucleotides: TGTGCCAGCAGCTTGACACCTCAGGGCGCTGAAGCTTTCTTT. Residues: CASSLTPQGAEAFF.

The chain has TRBV28 and TRBJ1-2, with D possibly being TRBD1 (5 bases). CDR1 and CDR2 (germline): MDHEN, SYDVKM. The V and J ends lost 0 bases and 7 bases respectively, with 15 bases between them. The CDR3 runs to 15 residues. The CDR3 DNA is TGTGCCAGCAGTTTATGGGCAGGGTTTTACTCTGGCTACACCTTC. It translates to CASSLWAGFYSGYTF.

CDR3 sequence: CASSQGETHEQYF. Here the CDR3 DNA reads TGCGCCAGCAGCCAAGGAGAAACGCACGAGCAGTACTTC. J is TRBJ2-7 and V is TRBV4-1; no definite D call. The germline CDR1 and CDR2 sequences are MGHRA and YSYEKL. CDR3 length equals 13 residues. The V and J ends lost 1 base and 5 bases respectively, with 9 bases between them.

This clone was found once. This rearrangement joins TRBV30 to TRBJ1-1; D gene uncertain. The CDR3 loop spans 14 amino acids. V gave up 2 bases and J gave up 1 base, with 11 bases separating them. Per germline, CDR1 GTSNPN and CDR2 SVGIG (reference sequence). The CDR3 is CAWSFRDRNTEAFF. As DNA, the CDR3 is TGTGCCTGGAGTTTTCGGGATCGGAACACTGAAGCTTTCTTT.